This T cell receptor (beta chain) came from a study of memory CD4+ T cells and cytomegalovirus serostatus. For the study at large: This sample comes from healthy Belgian adults, under 10 CMV seropositive, around 26 seronegative.

This CDR3 contains 14 residues. With V trimmed by 2 bases and J by 7 bases, 5 bases remained unmatched. Germline lookup yields CDR1 ENHRY and CDR2 SYGVKD. Single viable CD3+CD4+CD8-CD45RO+ cells were sorted as the memory CD4+ T cells. Positive selection with CD4 microbeads enriched total CD4+ T cells. The protocol was immunoSEQ multiplex PCR, while the TCRdb copy is restricted to in-frame clones and leaves out a portion. This table has 50,000 to 65,000 clones, roughly four fifths appearing once. As regards this clone: Its cognate antigen is unknown.

Study-level findings and limits: Median bootstrapped AUC for CMV status was approximately 0.96 originally, approximately 0.9 US-trained.

This sequence was found in an adult in good health and CMV-seronegative. Sequencing input: memory CD4+ T cells from blood. The rearrangement links TRBV10-3 to TRBJ1-5; 7 positions match TRBD1. The CDR3 bases are TGTGCCATCAGTGAGAGACAGGGAGAGCAGCCCCAGCATTTT. Translated, it gives CAISERQGEQPQHF.